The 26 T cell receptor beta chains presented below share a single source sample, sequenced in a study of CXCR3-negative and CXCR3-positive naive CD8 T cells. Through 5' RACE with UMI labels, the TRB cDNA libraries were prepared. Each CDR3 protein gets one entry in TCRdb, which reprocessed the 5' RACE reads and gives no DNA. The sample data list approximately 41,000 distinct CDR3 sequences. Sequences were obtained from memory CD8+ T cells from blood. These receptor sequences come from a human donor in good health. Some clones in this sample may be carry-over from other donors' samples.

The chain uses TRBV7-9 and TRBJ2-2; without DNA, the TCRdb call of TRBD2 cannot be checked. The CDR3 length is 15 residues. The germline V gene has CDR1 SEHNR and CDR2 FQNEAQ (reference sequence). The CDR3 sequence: CASSRSGPNTGELFF.

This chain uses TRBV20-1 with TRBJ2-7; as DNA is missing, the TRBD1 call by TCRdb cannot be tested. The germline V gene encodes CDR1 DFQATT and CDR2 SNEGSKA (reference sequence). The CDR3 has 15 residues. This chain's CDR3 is CSARAFGQGTYEQYF.

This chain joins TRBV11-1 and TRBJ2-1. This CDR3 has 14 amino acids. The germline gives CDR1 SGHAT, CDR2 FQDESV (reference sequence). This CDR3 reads CASSARWVYNEQFF.

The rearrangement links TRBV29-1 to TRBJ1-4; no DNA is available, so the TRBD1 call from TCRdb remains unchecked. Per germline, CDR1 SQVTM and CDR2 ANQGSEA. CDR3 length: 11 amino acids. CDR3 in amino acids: CSVGAGEKLFF.

The CDR3 reads CATSRAGDEKLFF. The chain has TRBV12-3 or TRBV12-4 and TRBJ1-4; TCRdb names TRBD1, which stays unverified in the absence of DNA. The CDR3 contains 13 residues.

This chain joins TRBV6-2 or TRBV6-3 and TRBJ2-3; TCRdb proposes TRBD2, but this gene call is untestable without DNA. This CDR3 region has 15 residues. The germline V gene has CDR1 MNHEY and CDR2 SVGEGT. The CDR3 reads CASSLSWGGTDTQYF.

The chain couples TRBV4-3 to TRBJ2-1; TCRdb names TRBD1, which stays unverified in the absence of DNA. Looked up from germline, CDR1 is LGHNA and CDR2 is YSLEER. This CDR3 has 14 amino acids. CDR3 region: CASSQDRGKNEQFF.

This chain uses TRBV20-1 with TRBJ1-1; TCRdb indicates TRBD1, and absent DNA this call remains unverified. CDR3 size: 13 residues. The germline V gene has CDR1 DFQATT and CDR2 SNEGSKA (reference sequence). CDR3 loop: CSARSDRDTEAFF.

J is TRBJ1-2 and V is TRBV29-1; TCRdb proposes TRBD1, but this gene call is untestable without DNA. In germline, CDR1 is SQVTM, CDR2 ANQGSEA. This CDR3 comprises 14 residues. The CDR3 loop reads CSSWLPDRGHGYTF.

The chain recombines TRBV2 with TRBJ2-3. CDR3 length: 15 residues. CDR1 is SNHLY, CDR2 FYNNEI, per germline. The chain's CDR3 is CASFDRLDSSDTQYF.

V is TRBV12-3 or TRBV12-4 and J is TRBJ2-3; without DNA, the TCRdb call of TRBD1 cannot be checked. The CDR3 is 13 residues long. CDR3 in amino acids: CASSGQGQDTQYF.

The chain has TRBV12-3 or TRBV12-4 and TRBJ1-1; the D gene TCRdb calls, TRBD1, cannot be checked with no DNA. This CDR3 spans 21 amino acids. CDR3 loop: CASSPRQGLFNKENMNTEAFF.

CDR3 in amino acids: CASSSHSQMNTEAFF. The rearrangement uses TRBV7-6 and TRBJ1-1. Per germline, CDR1 SGHVS and CDR2 FNYEAQ. The CDR3 runs 15 residues.

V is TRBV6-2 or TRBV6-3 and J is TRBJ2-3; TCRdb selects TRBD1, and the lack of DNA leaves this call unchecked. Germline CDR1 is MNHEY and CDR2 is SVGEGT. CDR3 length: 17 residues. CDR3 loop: CASSYSTSGDHLDTQYF.

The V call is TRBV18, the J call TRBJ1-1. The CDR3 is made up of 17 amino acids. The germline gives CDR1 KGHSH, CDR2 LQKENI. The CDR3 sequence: CASSPAAHPPANTEAFF.

The CDR3 loop reads CSVEDGRGGAGEKLFF. J is TRBJ1-4 and V is TRBV29-1. CDR3 length equals 16 residues. CDR1 and CDR2 (germline): SQVTM, ANQGSEA. The full variable domain, completed using reference TRBV29-1 and TRBJ1-4, is SAVISQKPSRDICQRGTSLTIQCQVDSQVTMMFWYRQQPGQSLTLIATANQGSEATYESGFVIDKFPISRPNLTFSTLTVSNMSPEDSSIYLCSVEDGRGGAGEKLFFGSGTQLSVL.

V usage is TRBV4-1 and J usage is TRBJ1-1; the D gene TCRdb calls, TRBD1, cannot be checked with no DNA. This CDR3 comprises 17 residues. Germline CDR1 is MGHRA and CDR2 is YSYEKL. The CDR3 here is CGSSPGPGTGGVTEAFF.

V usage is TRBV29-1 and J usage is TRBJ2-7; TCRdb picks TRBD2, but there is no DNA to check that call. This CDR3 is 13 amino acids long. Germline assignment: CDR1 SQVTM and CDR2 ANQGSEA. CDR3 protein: CSLRVPPDYEQYF.

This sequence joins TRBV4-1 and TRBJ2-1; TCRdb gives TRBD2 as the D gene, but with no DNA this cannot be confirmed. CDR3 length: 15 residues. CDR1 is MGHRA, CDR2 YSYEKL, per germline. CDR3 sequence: CASSQELAEYNEQFF.

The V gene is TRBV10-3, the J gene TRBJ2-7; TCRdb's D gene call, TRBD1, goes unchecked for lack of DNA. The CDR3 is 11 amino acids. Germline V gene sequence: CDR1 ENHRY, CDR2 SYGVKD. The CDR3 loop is CAISEGHEQYF.

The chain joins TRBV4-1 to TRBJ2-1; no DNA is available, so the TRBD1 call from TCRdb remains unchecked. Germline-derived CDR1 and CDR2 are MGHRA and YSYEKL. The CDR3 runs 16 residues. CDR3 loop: CASSRGPENPYNEQFF.

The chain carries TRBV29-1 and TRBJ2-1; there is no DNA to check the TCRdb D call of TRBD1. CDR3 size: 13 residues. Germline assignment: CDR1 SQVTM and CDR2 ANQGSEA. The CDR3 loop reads CSSGQGDYNEQFF.

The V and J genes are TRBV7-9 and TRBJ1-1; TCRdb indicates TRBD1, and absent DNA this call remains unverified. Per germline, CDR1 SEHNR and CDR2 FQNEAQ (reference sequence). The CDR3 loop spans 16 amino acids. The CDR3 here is CASILEGGAMNTEAFF.

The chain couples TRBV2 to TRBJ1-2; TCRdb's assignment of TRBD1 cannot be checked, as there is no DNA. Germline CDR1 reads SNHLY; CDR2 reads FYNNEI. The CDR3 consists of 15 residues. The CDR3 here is CASSGPWTEVDGYTF.

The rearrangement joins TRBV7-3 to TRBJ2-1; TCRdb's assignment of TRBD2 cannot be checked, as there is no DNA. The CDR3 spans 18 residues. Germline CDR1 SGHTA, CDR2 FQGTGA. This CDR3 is CASSLKVDLAGGIDEQFF.

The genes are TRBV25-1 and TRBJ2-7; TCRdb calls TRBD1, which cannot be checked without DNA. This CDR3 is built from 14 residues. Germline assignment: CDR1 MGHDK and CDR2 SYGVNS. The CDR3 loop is CASRRTGIPYEQYF.